Here is one T cell receptor beta chain with its context. V lost 4 bases to trimming and J lost 6 bases; unmatched junction nucleotides: 10. Germline lookup yields CDR1 LGHNA and CDR2 YNFKEQ. The length of the CDR3 is 15 residues. The data originate from a study of OX40 agonist ivuxolimab in advanced cancers. It was autoimmune disease history or systemic immunosuppression that excluded patients. TCRdb keeps only in-frame clones here, not all; method: immunoSEQ multiplex PCR. The repertoire holds 90,000 or so clones, with more than 85% as singletons. The source material was CD4+ or CD8+ T cells sorted from blood, sampled in a trial of the OX40 agonist ivuxolimab. This TCR came from an adult with an advanced solid tumor such as melanoma, head and neck, liver or kidney cancer. The gene calls are TRBV4-2 and TRBJ2-7, with 9 bases fitting TRBD1. CDR3 region: CASSPWDREVSEQYF. The CDR3, as DNA: TGTGCCAGCAGCCCATGGGACAGGGAAGTTAGCGAGCAGTACTTC.